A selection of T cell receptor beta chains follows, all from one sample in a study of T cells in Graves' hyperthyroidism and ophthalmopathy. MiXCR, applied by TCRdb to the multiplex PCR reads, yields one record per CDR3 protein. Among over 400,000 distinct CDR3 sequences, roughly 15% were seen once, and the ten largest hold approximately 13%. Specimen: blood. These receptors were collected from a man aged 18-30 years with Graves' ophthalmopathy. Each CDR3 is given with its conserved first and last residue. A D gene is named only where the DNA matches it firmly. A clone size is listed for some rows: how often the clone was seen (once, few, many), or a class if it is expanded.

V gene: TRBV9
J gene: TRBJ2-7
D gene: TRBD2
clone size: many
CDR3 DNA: TGTGCCAGCAGCGTAGCTAGCGGGTTCACCTACGAGCAGTACTTC
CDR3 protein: CASSVASGFTYEQYF

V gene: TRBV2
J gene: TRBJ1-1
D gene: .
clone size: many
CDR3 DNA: TGTGCCAGCAAGATACCCGGGGCAGGGGTAAACACTGAAGCTTTCTTT
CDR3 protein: CASKIPGAGVNTEAFF

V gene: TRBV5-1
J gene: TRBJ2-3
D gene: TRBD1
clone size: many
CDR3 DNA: TGCGCCAGCCGGAGCAGGGGGCGCTTTGCAGATACGCAGTATTTT
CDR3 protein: CASRSRGRFADTQYF

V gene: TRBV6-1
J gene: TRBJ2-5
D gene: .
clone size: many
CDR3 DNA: TGTGCCAGCAGCACTGCAGACTGGACCGTCAAAGAGACCCAGTACTTC
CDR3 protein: CASSTADWTVKETQYF

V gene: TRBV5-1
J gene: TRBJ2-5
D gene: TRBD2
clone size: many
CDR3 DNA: TGCGCCAGCAGACTAGCGGGAGGGCCAGAGGAGACCCAGTACTTC
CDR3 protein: CASRLAGGPEETQYF

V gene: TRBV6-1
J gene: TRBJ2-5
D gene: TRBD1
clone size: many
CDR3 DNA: TGTGCCAGCAGCGATCGACAGGGGGCTGAGACCCAGTACTTC
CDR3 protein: CASSDRQGAETQYF

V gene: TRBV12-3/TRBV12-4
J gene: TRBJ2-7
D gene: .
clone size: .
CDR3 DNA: TGTGCCAGCAGCCCCGGGGCCGACGAGCAGTACTTC
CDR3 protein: CASSPGADEQYF

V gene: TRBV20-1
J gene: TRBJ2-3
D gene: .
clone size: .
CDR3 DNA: TGCAGTGCTAGGAGAGGCGGGAATCCGGATACGCAGTATTTT
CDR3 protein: CSARRGGNPDTQYF

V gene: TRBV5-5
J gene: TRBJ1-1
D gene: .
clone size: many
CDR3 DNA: TGTGCCAGCAGCCCTCCGGAGACAGTTAAGCTGAACACTGAAGCTTTCTTT
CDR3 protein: CASSPPETVKLNTEAFF

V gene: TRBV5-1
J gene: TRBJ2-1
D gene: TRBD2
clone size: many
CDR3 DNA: TGCGCCAGCAGCTTGGGTGTACTAGCGGGATCCTACAATGAGCAGTTCTTC
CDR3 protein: CASSLGVLAGSYNEQFF

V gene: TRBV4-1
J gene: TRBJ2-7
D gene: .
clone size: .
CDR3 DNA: TGCGCCAGCAGCCAAAGACAGGTTAGCTCCTACGAGCAGTACTTC
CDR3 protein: CASSQRQVSSYEQYF

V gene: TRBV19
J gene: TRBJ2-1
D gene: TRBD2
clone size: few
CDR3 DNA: TGTGCCAGTAGCCCTTTAGCGGGAGCGCACAATGAGCAGTTCTTC
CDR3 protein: CASSPLAGAHNEQFF

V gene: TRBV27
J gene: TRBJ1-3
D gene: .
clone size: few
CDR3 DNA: TGTGCCAGCAGTTTAAGTTGGCCTCGTCCTGGAAACACCATATATTTT
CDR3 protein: CASSLSWPRPGNTIYF

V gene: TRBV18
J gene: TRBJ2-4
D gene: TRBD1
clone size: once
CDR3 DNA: TGTGCCAGCTCACCGGGGGGACAGGGGAGCATTCAGTACTTC
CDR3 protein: CASSPGGQGSIQYF

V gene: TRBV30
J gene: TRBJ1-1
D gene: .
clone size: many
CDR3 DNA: TGTGCCTGGAGCGACTCTGGGGCGACTGAAGCTTTCTTT
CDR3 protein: CAWSDSGATEAFF

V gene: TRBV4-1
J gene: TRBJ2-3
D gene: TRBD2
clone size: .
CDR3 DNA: TGCGCCAGCAGCCATGAGACTAGCCCCACGCAGTATTTT
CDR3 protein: CASSHETSPTQYF

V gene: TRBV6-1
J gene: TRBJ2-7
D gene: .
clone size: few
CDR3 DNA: TGTGCCAGCAGTTCTGGGCAGGGCATGGGGGAGCAGTACTTC
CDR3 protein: CASSSGQGMGEQYF

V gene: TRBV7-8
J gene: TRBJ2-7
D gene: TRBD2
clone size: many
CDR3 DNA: TGTGCCAGCAGCTTAGAAGGGGCGGGGGGGTCCTACGAGCAGTACTTC
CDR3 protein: CASSLEGAGGSYEQYF

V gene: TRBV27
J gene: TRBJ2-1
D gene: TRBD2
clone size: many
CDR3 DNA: TGTGCCGGCCAACTAGCGGGAGGGCGAAATGAGCAGTTCTTC
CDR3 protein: CAGQLAGGRNEQFF

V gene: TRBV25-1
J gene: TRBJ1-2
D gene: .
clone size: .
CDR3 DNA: TGTGCCAGCAGTGAATTTGTCGAGGGTACGGTTCTCGGCTACACCTTC
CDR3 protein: CASSEFVEGTVLGYTF

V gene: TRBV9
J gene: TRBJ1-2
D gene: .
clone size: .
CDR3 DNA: TGTGCCAGCAGCGTAGAACAGTTTAACTATGGCTACACCTTC
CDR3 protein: CASSVEQFNYGYTF

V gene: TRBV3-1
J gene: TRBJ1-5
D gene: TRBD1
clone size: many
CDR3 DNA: TGTGCCAGCAGCTTACGCCCTCGGACAGGACAGTATAGCAATCAGCCCCAGCATTTT
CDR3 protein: CASSLRPRTGQYSNQPQHF

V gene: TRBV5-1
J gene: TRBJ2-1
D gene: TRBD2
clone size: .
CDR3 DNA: TGCGCCAGCAGCTTGGAACTAGCGGGGGATGAGCAGTTCTTC
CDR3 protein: CASSLELAGDEQFF

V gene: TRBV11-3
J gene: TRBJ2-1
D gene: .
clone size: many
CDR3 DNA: TGTGCCAGCAGCTTAGATCCCCCTAGGGATGAGCAGTTCTTC
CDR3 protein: CASSLDPPRDEQFF

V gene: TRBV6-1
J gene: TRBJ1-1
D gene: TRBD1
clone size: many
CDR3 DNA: TGTGCCAGCAGTTACGAGGGGGCCAGCGGCACTGAAGCTTTCTTT
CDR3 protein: CASSYEGASGTEAFF

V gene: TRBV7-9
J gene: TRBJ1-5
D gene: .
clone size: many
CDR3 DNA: TGTGCCAGCAGCCAAGGCGAACAGCCCCAGCATTTT
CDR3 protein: CASSQGEQPQHF

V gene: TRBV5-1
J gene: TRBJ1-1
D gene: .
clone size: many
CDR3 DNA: TGCGCCAGCAGCCCACGGACAGCTGAGGGCACTGAAGCTTTCTTT
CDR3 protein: CASSPRTAEGTEAFF

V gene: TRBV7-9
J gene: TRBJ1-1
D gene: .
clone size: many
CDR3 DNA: TGTGCCAGCAGCTTACCGCAGGGGACCATGAACACTGAAGCTTTCTTT
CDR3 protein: CASSLPQGTMNTEAFF

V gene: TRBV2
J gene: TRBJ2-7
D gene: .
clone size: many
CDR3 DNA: TGTGCCAGCAGTGAGGTGACCTTCACCCCCTACGAGCAGTACTTC
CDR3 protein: CASSEVTFTPYEQYF

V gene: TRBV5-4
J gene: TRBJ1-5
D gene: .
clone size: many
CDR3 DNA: TGTGCCAGCAGCCTCACCTCTACACCGTATAGCAATCAGCCCCAGCATTTT
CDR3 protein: CASSLTSTPYSNQPQHF

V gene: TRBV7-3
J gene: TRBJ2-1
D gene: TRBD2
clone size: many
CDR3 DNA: TGTGCCAGCAGCACATCCGGGACTAGAGCCTACAATGAGCAGTTCTTC
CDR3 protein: CASSTSGTRAYNEQFF

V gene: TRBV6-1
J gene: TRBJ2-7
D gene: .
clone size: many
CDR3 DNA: TGTGCCAGTGAGGGCTCCGGGGTTGGCTACGAGCAGTACTTC
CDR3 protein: CASEGSGVGYEQYF

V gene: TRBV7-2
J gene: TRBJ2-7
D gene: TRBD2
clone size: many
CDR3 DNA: TGTGCCAGCAGCCCAGGGACTAGCGGGAGAATAGTTGCCTACGAGCAGTACTTC
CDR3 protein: CASSPGTSGRIVAYEQYF

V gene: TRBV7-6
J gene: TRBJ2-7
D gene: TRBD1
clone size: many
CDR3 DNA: TGTGCCAGCAGCTCTAGGGGACAGGGCTACGAGCAGTACTTC
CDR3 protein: CASSSRGQGYEQYF

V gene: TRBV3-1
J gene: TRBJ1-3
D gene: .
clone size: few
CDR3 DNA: TGTGCCAGCAGCCAAGAGCCCCCCCCTAGAATAGGGGACACCATATATTTT
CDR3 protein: CASSQEPPPRIGDTIYF

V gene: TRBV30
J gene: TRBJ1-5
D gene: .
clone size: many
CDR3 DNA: TGTGCCTGGAGTGCGTACAATAATCAGCCCCAGCATTTT
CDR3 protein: CAWSAYNNQPQHF

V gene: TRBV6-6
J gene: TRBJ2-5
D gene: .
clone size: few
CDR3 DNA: TGTGCCAGCAGTTACACAGGAGGAGAGACCCAGTACTTC
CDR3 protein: CASSYTGGETQYF

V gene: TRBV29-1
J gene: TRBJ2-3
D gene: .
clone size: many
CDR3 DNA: TGCAGCGTTGAGAGAGGGACGGTTAGCACAGATACGCAGTATTTT
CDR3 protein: CSVERGTVSTDTQYF

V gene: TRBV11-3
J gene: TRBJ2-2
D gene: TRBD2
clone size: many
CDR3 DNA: TGTGCCAGCAGTAAGGGGGGACTAGCGGGAGGCACCGGGGAGCTGTTTTTT
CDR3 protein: CASSKGGLAGGTGELFF

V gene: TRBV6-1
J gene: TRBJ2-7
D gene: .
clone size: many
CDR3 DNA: TGTGCCAGCAGTGCTTCTTTTTGGGCCAGGAACGAGCAGTACTTC
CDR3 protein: CASSASFWARNEQYF

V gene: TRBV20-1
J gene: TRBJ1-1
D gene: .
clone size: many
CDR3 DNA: TGCAGTGCTCCAGGGGCCGTCGCAGTCACTGAAGCTTTCTTT
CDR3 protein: CSAPGAVAVTEAFF

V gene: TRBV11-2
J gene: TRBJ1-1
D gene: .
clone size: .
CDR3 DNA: TGCGCCAGCAGCCAAGAGAGCTTAAGGACTGAAGCTTTCTTT
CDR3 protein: CASSQESLRTEAFF

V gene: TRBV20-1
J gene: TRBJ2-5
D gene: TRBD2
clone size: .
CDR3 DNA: TGCAGTGCTAGAGAAACTAGCGGGAGGCAAGAGACCCAGTACTTC
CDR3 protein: CSARETSGRQETQYF

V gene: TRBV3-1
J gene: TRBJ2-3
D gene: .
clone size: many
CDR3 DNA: TGTGCCAGCAGCCAGCCGGGGACGCAGTATTTT
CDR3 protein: CASSQPGTQYF

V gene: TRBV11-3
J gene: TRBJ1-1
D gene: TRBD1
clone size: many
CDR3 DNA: TGTGCCAGCAGCTCGGGGACAGTTACTGAAGCTTTCTTT
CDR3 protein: CASSSGTVTEAFF

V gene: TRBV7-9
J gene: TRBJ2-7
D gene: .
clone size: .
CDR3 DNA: TGTGCCAGCAGCCACGAGGTACAACACTACGAGCAGTACTTC
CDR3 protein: CASSHEVQHYEQYF

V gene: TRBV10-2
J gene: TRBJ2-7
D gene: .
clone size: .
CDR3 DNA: TGCGCCAGCAGTAAGACCCGGAGAGGTAGCGCGTCCTACGAGCAGTACTTC
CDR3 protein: CASSKTRRGSASYEQYF